The next 22 T cell receptor beta chains were all read from a single sample in a study of PD-1 blockade in classical Hodgkin lymphoma. Specified time point: cycle 4 day 1 (C4D1), after more than five weeks of nivolumab. Exposure to brentuximab vedotin varied, and each patient had relapsed following autologous stem cell transplantation. Measured with immunoSEQ multiplex PCR; TCRdb has only the in-frame clones, and not every one. The sample holds 31,000 or so clones, around 85% seen once. Sequences were derived from peripheral blood mononuclear cells (PBMCs), sampled before the fourth cycle of nivolumab. These receptors came from a human donor with classical Hodgkin lymphoma.

V and J are TRBV9 and TRBJ1-2; D remains unclear. V lost 0 bases and J 2 bases, leaving 8 bases between the germline ends. The length of the CDR3 is 14 residues. Germline-derived CDR1 and CDR2 are SGDLS and YYNGEE. The CDR3 protein is CASSVAGNNYGYTF. The CDR3 coding sequence is TGTGCCAGCAGCGTAGCCGGGAACAACTATGGCTACACCTTC.

In this sample, this clone turned up once. The rearrangement joins TRBV6-1 to TRBJ2-7, with TRBD1 identical over 10 bases. This CDR3 contains 13 residues. Germline loops: CDR1 MNHNS, CDR2 SASEGT. V shed 5 bases and J 6 bases; nucleotides not matched to a gene: 4. The CDR3 protein is CASSSTGGFEQYV. The CDR3 DNA is TGTGCCAGCAGTTCGACAGGGGGCTTCGAGCAGTACGTC.

The chain joins TRBV7-2 to TRBJ2-7, with 12 bases matching TRBD2. Germline V CDR1 and CDR2: SGHTA, FQGNSA. The CDR3 runs to 17 residues. J lost 5 bases, V lost 0 bases, and 8 bases had no gene match. The CDR3 sequence is CASSLAFLAGGFHEQYF. CDR3 DNA: TGTGCCAGCAGCTTAGCCTTCCTAGCGGGAGGGTTCCACGAGCAGTACTTC.

This clone ranks as medium-sized (0.01 to 0.1%). This chain uses TRBV19 with TRBJ1-1; 12 bases are shared with TRBD1. Per the germline V gene, CDR1 is LNHDA and CDR2 is SQIVND (reference sequence). With 6 bases clipped from V and 10 bases from J, the junction kept 6 bases outside the gene matches. The CDR3 runs 13 residues. As DNA, the CDR3 is TGTGCCAGTAGCGATAGGGACAGGGGGCGAGCTTTCTTT. It codes for CASSDRDRGRAFF.

This rearrangement joins TRBV4-1 to TRBJ2-4, with D possibly being TRBD1 (5 bases). V shed 1 base and J shed 15 bases, with 16 bases lying between them. Germline loops: CDR1 MGHRA, CDR2 YSYEKL. The length of the CDR3 is 13 residues. The CDR3 sequence: CASSQGGPNRRYF. In DNA, the CDR3 is TGCGCCAGCAGCCAAGGGGGCCCTAACAGGAGGTACTTC.

This chain uses TRBV11-3 with TRBJ1-1; D gene unclear. From germline, CDR1 is SGHNT and CDR2 YENEEA. The CDR3 is 12 residues long. Trimming removed 0 bases from V and 11 bases from J, with 10 bases in between. The CDR3 DNA sequence: TGTGCCAGCAGCTTAGAGACTAGTCGGGCTTTCTTT. The encoded protein is CASSLETSRAFF.

The rearrangement uses TRBV7-6 and TRBJ1-1; D not certain. Trimming took 3 bases from V and 2 from J, leaving 19 bases between them. The CDR3 spans 17 residues. Germline V lookup: CDR1 SGHVS, CDR2 FNYEAQ. CDR3 bases: TGTGCCAGCAGCTTTTTCGACGGAGACCCGGGTAACACTGAAGCTTTCTTT. Translated: CASSFFDGDPGNTEAFF.

V is TRBV4-3 and J is TRBJ1-4; D ambiguous. Deletions cut 3 bases from V and 0 bases from J, with 17 bases between. Germline loops: CDR1 LGHNA, CDR2 YSLEER. The CDR3 totals 18 residues. The CDR3 sequence: CASSHLKGPQATNEKLFF. Here the CDR3 DNA reads TGCGCCAGCAGCCATCTGAAAGGACCCCAGGCAACTAATGAAAAACTGTTTTTT.

The chain combines TRBV5-4 with TRBJ2-3; TRBD2 matches 12 bases. The germline CDR1 and CDR2 sequences are SGHNT and YYREEE (reference sequence). V trimming: 4 bases; J trimming: 5 bases; junction bases outside the gene matches: 11. The CDR3 loop spans 17 amino acids. The chain's CDR3 is CASSPRLAGAGIDTQYF. In DNA form, the CDR3 reads TGTGCCAGCAGCCCCCGACTAGCGGGGGCCGGGATAGATACGCAGTATTTT.

This clone was seen once. The CDR3 nucleotides are TGTGCCAGCAGCTTGATGGGGGCAGGGGAGCAGTTCTTC. Protein product: CASSLMGAGEQFF. V usage is TRBV5-8 and J usage is TRBJ2-1, with a possible D match to TRBD1 (6 bases). V lost 1 base, J lost 10 bases, and 12 bases lay in between. This CDR3 has 13 residues. CDR1 and CDR2 (germline): SGHTS, YDEGEE.

This clone occurred once. The rearrangement joins TRBV15 to TRBJ1-4; no definite D call. The CDR3 loop spans 15 amino acids. Trimming pared 1 base from V and 5 bases from J, leaving 11 bases between. Germline lookup yields CDR1 LNHNV and CDR2 YYDKDF (reference sequence). CDR3 sequence (DNA): TGTGCCACCAGCAGAGCAGCGGCGGTGAATGAAAAACTGTTTTTT. Translated: CATSRAAAVNEKLFF.

The CDR3 nucleotides read TGCAGCGTTGAAGTTCACAGGGGCGCCTCCTACGAGCAGTACTTC. Amino acid sequence: CSVEVHRGASYEQYF. The genes are TRBV29-1 and TRBJ2-7; 7 bases are a match to TRBD1. The V and J ends lost 1 base and 0 bases, in that order; junction bases with no gene match: 6. Looked up from germline, CDR1 is SQVTM and CDR2 is ANQGSEA. The CDR3 loop spans 15 amino acids.

This clone was detected a few times. The genes are TRBV6-1 and TRBJ1-6; a possible D gene is TRBD1 (6 bases). The CDR3 has 14 residues. Germline CDR1 reads MNHNS; CDR2 reads SASEGT. V lost 4 bases and J lost 10, with 14 bases in between. The CDR3 sequence is CASSGQAVDSPLHF. Written as DNA, the CDR3 is TGTGCCAGCAGTGGACAGGCAGTCGACTCACCCCTCCACTTT.

This clone was detected a few times. The chain links TRBV27 to TRBJ1-1, with a tentative D call TRBD1 (5 bases). Trimming cost V 3 bases and J 2 bases, with 10 bases left between them. The germline gives CDR1 MNHEY, CDR2 SMNVEV (reference sequence). The CDR3 covers 14 residues. The CDR3, as DNA: TGTGCCAGCAGTTTCCAGGGAGGAAACACTGAAGCTTTCTTT. As protein: CASSFQGGNTEAFF.

The rearrangement joins TRBV18 to TRBJ2-2; 14 bases line up with TRBD2. V dropped 8 bases and J dropped 6; count of bases not matched to a gene: 8. The CDR3 has 16 amino acids. Germline CDR1 and CDR2: KGHSH and LQKENI. Here the CDR3 reads CASKTSGRAGAGELFF. The DNA of the CDR3 is TGTGCCAGCAAGACTAGCGGGAGGGCCGGCGCCGGGGAGCTGTTTTTT.

The rearrangement uses TRBV5-6 and TRBJ1-4; perhaps TRBD1 as D (6 bases). The CDR3 sequence is 13 residues long. Germline V gene data show CDR1 as SGHDT and CDR2 as YYEEEE. V shed 2 bases and J shed 5 bases, with 7 bases lying between them. CDR3 region: CASSFRGNEKLFF. The DNA for the CDR3 is TGTGCCAGCAGCTTCAGGGGAAATGAAAAACTGTTTTTT.

This clone was detected only once. The chain joins TRBV19 to TRBJ2-5; 7 bases map to TRBD1. Germline V gene sequence: CDR1 LNHDA, CDR2 SQIVND (reference sequence). The CDR3 covers 14 residues. V trimming: 6 bases; J trimming: 2 bases; junction bases outside the gene matches: 6. The CDR3 DNA follows: TGTGCCAGTAGGAGGTCAGGGGGACAAGAGACCCAGTACTTC. Protein sequence: CASRRSGGQETQYF.

The chain joins TRBV28 to TRBJ2-7; 7 bases fit TRBD1. The CDR3 loop spans 15 amino acids. The V gene's germline CDR1 is MDHEN and CDR2 SYDVKM. The junction had 13 bases not matched to a gene; V was cut back by 6 bases and J by 5 bases. CDR3 coding DNA: TGTGCCAGCAGCCTGCCGGTGACAGGGCTTAACGAGCAGTACTTC. It is translated as CASSLPVTGLNEQYF.

The gene calls are TRBV19 and TRBJ1-5, with D possibly TRBD1 on 6 matching bases. Germline V gene lookup returns CDR1 LNHDA and CDR2 SQIVND (reference sequence). The CDR3 is 14 residues long. The V end was cut by 3 bases, the J end by 2 bases, with 8 bases between. The CDR3 sequence is CASSINRGNQPQHF. CDR3 nucleotides: TGTGCCAGTAGTATTAACAGGGGCAATCAGCCCCAGCATTTT.

The genes are TRBV28 and TRBJ2-7; possibly TRBD1 for D (6 bases). V shed 2 bases and J shed 1 base, with 15 bases lying between them. Germline V gene sequence: CDR1 MDHEN, CDR2 SYDVKM. CDR3 length: 16 residues. CDR3 DNA: TGTGCCAGCAGTTTACCCACGAGGACAGCATCCTACGAGCAGTACTTC. Its translation is CASSLPTRTASYEQYF.

The chain employs TRBV4-2 and TRBJ2-2, with 7 bases identical to TRBD2. Germline-derived CDR1 and CDR2 are LGHNA and YNFKEQ. J was trimmed by 7 bases and V by 6 bases; bases with no gene match: 8. This CDR3 has 14 residues. The CDR3 is CASSPRLAGGELFF. The CDR3 nucleotides are TGTGCCAGCAGTCCCCGACTAGCCGGCGGGGAGCTGTTTTTT.

This chain uses TRBV6-5 with TRBJ1-5; 7 nucleotides line up with TRBD1. With V trimmed by 0 bases and J by 9 bases, 5 bases remained unmatched. The CDR3 is 14 amino acids. CDR1 and CDR2 from the germline V gene are MNHEY and SVGAGI. DNA of the CDR3: TGTGCCAGCAGTTACTCTCCAGGGGGACGGCCCCAGCATTTT. It is translated as CASSYSPGGRPQHF.